This note documents a single T cell receptor beta chain sequence. Its specificity is unknown. This sample is drawn from a study of blood T cells in healthy people across ages. General study results and limits: In older individuals, TCR beta diversity per million T cells was lower, falling roughly linearly with age. PBMCs left unsorted prevented a conclusive naive versus antigen-experienced comparison.

PCR was performed a second time for 7 to 11 cycles using a sample-barcoded 5' primer and a J-beta primer mix. Each cDNA was tagged by a template-switch adaptor containing 12 random nucleotides. TCRdb used MiXCR to reprocess the 5' RACE reads, holding one entry per CDR3 protein. The top ten hold 10% to 12% of the sample, which has roughly 1,500,000 distinct CDR3 sequences, about 35% seen once. The CDR3 totals 15 residues. Germline CDR1 is MNHNS and CDR2 is SASEGT. Deletions cut 2 bases from V and 8 bases from J, with 18 bases between. Healthy Russian Caucasian donors spanned ages about 6 to 95 years. Sequenced input: blood. The chain joins TRBV6-1 to TRBJ2-5; D might be TRBD2 (5 bases). This TCR derives from a woman aged 30 to 39 in good health. DNA for the CDR3: TGTGCCAGCAGTGAATTCTCGTACCTCCGGGATACCCAGTACTTC. This encodes CASSEFSYLRDTQYF.